This T cell receptor beta chain was captured in a study of T cells in tumors after PD-1 blockade. Study background: During anti-PD-1 treatment, some patients continued daily vismodegib 150 mg.

TCRdb keeps only in-frame clones here, not all; method: immunoSEQ multiplex PCR. The repertoire includes about 47,000 clones, roughly 79% of them detected once, and approximately 15% sits in the top ten. This CDR3 contains 16 residues. The J segment lost 7 bases and the V segment lost 3 bases, leaving 9 bases of the junction unmatched. Germline CDR1 reads SEHNR; CDR2 reads FQNEAQ (reference sequence). This TCR was recovered from a human donor with basal cell carcinoma. This material consisted of PBMCs, taken before anti-PD-1 treatment. The gene calls are TRBV7-9 and TRBJ1-2, with 12 bases lining up with TRBD1. CDR3 loop: CASSLDSGQGAFGYTF. CDR3 DNA sequence: TGTGCCAGCAGCTTGGATTCGGGACAGGGGGCCTTTGGCTACACCTTC.